The present T cell receptor (beta chain) was sequenced within a study of T cells in Graves' hyperthyroidism and ophthalmopathy. The V and J ends lost 1 base and 5 bases respectively, with 6 bases between them. The length of the CDR3 is 14 residues. CDR1 and CDR2 from the germline V gene are MGHRA and YSYEKL. RNA transcripts yielded amplified TCR beta CDR3 regions. First-round RT-PCR with HTBI primers amplified the TCR CDR3 region. TCRdb redid the calling of the multiplex PCR reads with MiXCR, one entry per CDR3 protein. The table records 550,000 to 700,000 distinct CDR3 sequences, around 42% of them present only once.

The receptor's source is an adult woman with Graves' disease, either hyperthyroidism or ophthalmopathy (not recorded which). The sample consisted of peripheral blood or thyroid tissue (not recorded which). The chain recombines TRBV4-1 with TRBJ1-6; no definite D call. CDR3 region: CASSQGDDNSPLHF. The CDR3 nucleotides are TGCGCCAGCAGCCAAGGTGATGATAATTCACCCCTCCACTTT.